The 23 T cell receptor beta chains listed next were all sequenced from one sample in a study of blood T cells in healthy people across ages. A second PCR, run for roughly 7 to 11 cycles, used a sample-barcoded 5' primer plus a J-beta primer mix. TCRdb reprocessed the 5' RACE reads with MiXCR, giving one entry per CDR3 protein. The sample lists 450,000 to 600,000 distinct CDR3 sequences, around a quarter occurring once. The sample also formed part of further work on T cells of mothers and their children.

Input material: blood. Receptor source: a boy younger than 10 in good health.

CDR3 sequence (DNA): TGCAGCGTTGAGGGGTATACGGGGCTACCACACTACACCTTC. Translation: CSVEGYTGLPHYTF. The chain carries TRBV29-1 and TRBJ1-2, with D perhaps TRBD1 (5 bases). Looked up from germline, CDR1 is SQVTM and CDR2 is ANQGSEA. V was clipped by 3 bases and J by 10 bases, with 21 bases between them. CDR3 length equals 14 residues.

This clonotype was seen more than once but under ten times. The V and J genes are TRBV6-2 or TRBV6-3 and TRBJ2-7; TRBD1 aligns across 10 bases. The CDR3 loop spans 14 amino acids. V lost 2 bases to trimming and J lost 4 bases; unmatched junction nucleotides: 2. Germline V gene lookup returns CDR1 MNHEY and CDR2 SVGEGT. The CDR3 reads CASSYGTGVYEQYF. DNA of the CDR3: TGTGCCAGCAGTTACGGGACAGGGGTGTACGAGCAGTACTTC.

The genes are TRBV20-1 and TRBJ2-5, with a tentative D call TRBD2 (7 bases). TRBJ2-7 explains the end of the DNA better; the J call may be wrong. CDR3 length: 14 amino acids. Germline V gene data show CDR1 as DFQATT and CDR2 as SNEGSKA (reference sequence). The CDR3 region has the DNA TGCAGTGCTAGAGAGGTGGGAGGGGGCTACGAGCAGTACTTC. Protein sequence: CSAREVGGGYEQYF.

The chain uses TRBV11-2 and TRBJ1-2, with unresolved D. The CDR3 runs to 15 residues. CDR1 is SGHAT and CDR2 is FQNNGV in the germline V gene. V was clipped by 4 bases and J by 0 bases, with 12 bases between them. In DNA, the CDR3 is TGTGCCAGCAGCTCCAGAAACGGAACTAACTATGGCTACACCTTC. Its translation: CASSSRNGTNYGYTF.

This clonotype was observed a handful of times. One end of the junction is discordant with germline, which a read error may explain. The rearrangement uses TRBV7-7 and TRBJ2-5; TRBD2 agrees at 12 bases. Germline-derived CDR1 and CDR2 are SSHAT and FNYEAQ (reference sequence). This CDR3 spans 17 amino acids. CDR3 sequence reads: CASSRTLTSGGQETQYF. The CDR3 region has the DNA TGTGCTAGCAGCCGAACCCTGACTAGCGGGGGACAGGAGACCCAGTACTTC.

This chain joins TRBV5-1 and TRBJ2-1, with 7 bases lining up with TRBD2. J gave up 5 bases and V 0 bases, and 5 bases lay outside the gene matches. The germline V gene has CDR1 SGHRS and CDR2 YFSETQ. The CDR3 runs 15 residues. CDR3 protein: CASSLVAGTNNEQFF. The CDR3 coding sequence is TGCGCCAGCAGCTTGGTGGCAGGGACTAACAATGAGCAGTTCTTC.

This clonotype was seen repeatedly, ten times or more. The chain is built from TRBV12-3 or TRBV12-4 and TRBJ1-5; no definite D call. This CDR3 comprises 15 residues. Deletions cut 3 bases from V and 3 bases from J, with 12 bases between. The CDR3 DNA sequence: TGTGCCAGCAGTTTTAGGGCAACAAACAATCAGCCCCAGCATTTT. Amino acids: CASSFRATNNQPQHF.

This clonotype was observed a handful of times. The chain employs TRBV9 and TRBJ2-5; TRBD2 matches 13 bases. With 1 base clipped from V and 3 bases from J, the junction kept 3 bases outside the gene matches. This CDR3 is 16 amino acids long. Germline V CDR1 and CDR2: SGDLS, YYNGEE. The CDR3 loop reads CASSVTSGGAEETQYF. CDR3 coding DNA: TGTGCCAGCAGCGTAACTAGCGGGGGGGCCGAAGAGACCCAGTACTTC.

This clonotype came up a few times. The chain recombines TRBV5-1 with TRBJ2-5; D is unresolved. Germline CDR1 reads SGHRS; CDR2 reads YFSETQ. The CDR3 sequence is 13 residues long. V dropped 1 base and J dropped 10 bases, with 14 bases sitting between them. For the CDR3, the DNA is TGCGCCAGCAGCTTGTCTAGAAATTTAGTCCAGTACTTC. This gives the protein CASSLSRNLVQYF.

The genes are TRBV28 and TRBJ2-5, with 7 bases lining up with TRBD2. The germline gives CDR1 MDHEN, CDR2 SYDVKM. The CDR3 sequence is 16 residues long. Trimming took 2 bases from V and 9 from J; bases not matched to a gene: 15. CDR3 region: CASSLGGREGPRAQYF. The CDR3 DNA is TGTGCCAGCAGTTTAGGAGGCAGGGAGGGCCCAAGGGCCCAGTACTTC.

This chain joins TRBV9 and TRBJ2-5, with 12 nucleotides matching TRBD2. Germline V gives CDR1 SGDLS, CDR2 YYNGEE. This CDR3 contains 16 residues. Losses at the gene ends were 4 bases for V and 3 bases for J; bases not matched to a gene: 7. Here the CDR3 reads CASSPSRTSGKETQYF. In DNA form, the CDR3 reads TGTGCCAGCAGCCCATCCCGGACTAGCGGGAAAGAGACCCAGTACTTC.

This CDR3 reads CASSDGNNEKLFF. DNA for the CDR3: TGTGCCAGCAGTGACGGAAATAATGAAAAACTGTTTTTT. This rearrangement joins TRBV12-3 or TRBV12-4 to TRBJ1-4; D unclear. The CDR3 is 13 residues long. Deletions cut 5 bases from V and 4 bases from J, with 8 bases between.

This chain links TRBV7-9 with TRBJ1-2; possibly TRBD1 for D (6 bases). V lost 5 bases to trimming and J lost 4 bases, with 20 bases between them. The CDR3 spans 16 residues. The germline V gene encodes CDR1 SEHNR and CDR2 FQNEAQ (reference sequence). The CDR3 DNA reads as TGTGCCAGCAGCAGCCAGACAGGCCGCTTGACCTATGGCTACACCTTC. This sequence encodes CASSSQTGRLTYGYTF.

The J gene is TRBJ2-2, the V gene TRBV28; a weak D match, TRBD2 (6 bases). The CDR3 is 15 amino acids. V shed 6 bases and J shed 7 bases, with 18 bases lying between them. Germline assignment: CDR1 MDHEN and CDR2 SYDVKM. CDR3 loop: CASSAGTEVGGELFF. As DNA, the CDR3 is TGTGCCAGCAGCGCCGGGACTGAGGTTGGCGGGGAGCTGTTTTTT.

This clonotype has a handful of counts. J is TRBJ2-1 and V is TRBV12-3 or TRBV12-4, with unresolved D. V was shortened by 9 bases and J by 0 bases, with 9 bases between the two germline ends. The CDR3 runs 13 residues. The CDR3 DNA reads TGTGCCAGTAATCCGGGCTCCTACAATGAGCAGTTCTTC. This sequence encodes CASNPGSYNEQFF.

The chain carries TRBV9 and TRBJ2-7; TRBD1 matches at 7 bases. V lost 1 base, J lost 1 base, and 5 bases stayed unmatched. This CDR3 has 15 residues. Germline values: CDR1 SGDLS, CDR2 YYNGEE. DNA of the CDR3: TGTGCCAGCAGCGTACAAGGGGGCAGGTCCTACGAGCAGTACTTC. It translates to CASSVQGGRSYEQYF.

This clonotype was detected only once. CDR3 sequence: CASSLMGQTQETQYF. CDR3 bases: TGTGCCAGCAGCTTAATGGGACAGACACAAGAGACCCAGTACTTC. The rearrangement uses TRBV11-2 and TRBJ2-5, with 7 bases matching TRBD1. There are 15 residues in the CDR3. Germline V gives CDR1 SGHAT, CDR2 FQNNGV. V was pared by 2 bases and J by 2 bases, with 5 bases of the junction left unmatched.

This chain joins TRBV11-2 and TRBJ2-5; TRBD1 matches 8 bases. The J call may not be correct, given that the DNA end is closer to TRBJ2-1. CDR3 length: 16 residues. From germline, CDR1 is SGHAT and CDR2 FQNNGV. CDR3 loop: CASSPIRGQGANEQFF. The DNA of the CDR3 is TGTGCCAGCAGCCCTATCCGGGGGCAGGGGGCAAATGAGCAGTTCTTC.

The rearrangement joins TRBV27 to TRBJ2-5; 7 bases line up with TRBD2. CDR3 length: 15 amino acids. Germline CDR1 MNHEY, CDR2 SMNVEV (reference sequence). With 5 bases clipped from V and 5 bases from J, the junction kept 11 bases outside the gene matches. CDR3 sequence reads: CASSPWKRGGETQYF. The CDR3, as DNA: TGTGCCAGCAGTCCCTGGAAGCGGGGTGGCGAGACCCAGTACTTC.

The rearrangement joins TRBV2 to TRBJ2-4, with 8 bases fitting TRBD1. The V gene end was trimmed by 8 bases and the J gene end by 8 bases; junction bases not matched to a gene: 11. Germline CDR1 SNHLY, CDR2 FYNNEI. The CDR3 length is 14 residues. The CDR3 DNA follows: TGTGCCAGCCGCGTAGACAGGGGCGGGGACATTCAGTACTTC. This gives the protein CASRVDRGGDIQYF.

The gene calls are TRBV12-3 or TRBV12-4 and TRBJ1-1; TRBD1 is a possible D gene (6 bases). The CDR3 is made up of 15 amino acids. The V end was cut by 0 bases, the J end by 4 bases, with 12 bases between. CDR3 protein: CASSLAQGRVTEAFF. CDR3 bases: TGTGCCAGCAGTTTAGCCCAGGGGAGGGTCACTGAAGCTTTCTTT.

The chain combines TRBV12-3 or TRBV12-4 with TRBJ1-5; D remains unclear. This CDR3 comprises 13 residues. The V end lost 7 bases, the J end lost 8 bases, and 15 bases lay between the germline ends. CDR3 DNA: TGTGCCAGCACTACCTCAGCAAGGGAGCCCCAGCATTTT. This translates into CASTTSAREPQHF.

This clonotype was counted between two and nine times. The genes are TRBV12-3 or TRBV12-4 and TRBJ1-4, with 8 bases aligning to TRBD1. The CDR3 loop spans 14 amino acids. V lost 7 bases and J lost 1; bases outside the gene matches: 2. The CDR3 DNA follows: TGTGCCAGCAACGACAGGGGAACTAATGAAAAACTGTTTTTT. Protein sequence: CASNDRGTNEKLFF.